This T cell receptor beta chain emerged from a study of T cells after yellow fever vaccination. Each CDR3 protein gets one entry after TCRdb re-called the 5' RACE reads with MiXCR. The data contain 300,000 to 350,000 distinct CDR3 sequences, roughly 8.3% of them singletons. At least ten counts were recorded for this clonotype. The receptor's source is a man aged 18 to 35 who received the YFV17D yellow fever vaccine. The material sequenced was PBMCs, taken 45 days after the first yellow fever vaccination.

The CDR3 DNA sequence: TGTGCCAGCTCACCACCGGGTACAGGGGTCCTCTACGAGCAGTACTTC. Its translation is CASSPPGTGVLYEQYF. The chain combines TRBV18 with TRBJ2-7; 7 bases are shared with TRBD1. CDR3 length: 16 amino acids. V was pared by 0 bases and J by 3 bases, with 8 bases of the junction left unmatched. The germline V gene encodes CDR1 KGHSH and CDR2 LQKENI.